This T cell receptor (beta chain) is drawn from a study of molecular identifiers for immune sequencing clone quantification. Sorting defined naive CD8 T cells as CD8+CD4-CCR7+CD45RA+. In TCRdb, the PCR reads were re-called with MiXCR into one record per CDR3 protein. The sample shows 85,000 to 90,000 distinct CDR3 sequences, over 15% of them seen only once. The CDR3 consists of 18 residues. Per the germline V gene, CDR1 is MNHEY and CDR2 is SVGEGT. V was shortened by 2 bases and J by 0 bases, with 17 bases between the two germline ends. This clonotype has at least ten counts. The material sequenced was naive CD8+ T cells from blood, with Jurkat cell RNA spiked in. The subset: FACS-sorted CD8+CD4-CCR7+CD45RA+ naive T cells. This TCR came from a human donor in good health. Some libraries in this study had Jurkat cell RNA spiked in. This chain joins TRBV6-2 or TRBV6-3 and TRBJ1-5; no firm D call. The CDR3 DNA sequence: TGTGCCAGCAGTTACGACCCGCACCGAAGCTATAGCAATCAGCCCCAGCATTTT. This codes for CASSYDPHRSYSNQPQHF.